The 5 T cell receptor beta chains below come from one sample, sequenced in a study of PD-1 blockade in classical Hodgkin lymphoma. Profiled with immunoSEQ multiplex PCR; TCRdb holds only in-frame clones, not every one. The sample lists approximately 37,000 clones, approximately 78% occurring once. Relapses following autologous stem cell transplantation were seen in all patients, with brentuximab vedotin exposure varying. The sample in question was peripheral blood mononuclear cells (PBMCs), obtained at baseline. These receptors all stem from a human donor with classical Hodgkin lymphoma.

V usage is TRBV5-1 and J usage is TRBJ2-1; 10 positions agree with TRBD2. V dropped 4 bases and J dropped 5; count of bases not matched to a gene: 3. Germline CDR1 SGHRS, CDR2 YFSETQ. This CDR3 spans 14 amino acids. The CDR3 sequence: CASSVSGGNNEQFF. The CDR3 bases are TGCGCCAGCAGCGTTAGCGGGGGGAACAATGAGCAGTTCTTC.

The chain joins TRBV4-1 to TRBJ2-1, with unresolved D. V shed 4 bases and J shed 4 bases, with 11 bases lying between them. This CDR3 spans 14 amino acids. Germline lookup yields CDR1 MGHRA and CDR2 YSYEKL. In nucleotides, the CDR3 is TGCGCCAGCAGCCCCCTTGGAGCGTACAATGAGCAGTTCTTC. Residues: CASSPLGAYNEQFF.

The rearrangement links TRBV6-5 to TRBJ1-1; D is ambiguous. This CDR3 spans 13 amino acids. In germline, CDR1 is MNHEY, CDR2 SVGAGI. The V end lost 2 bases, the J end lost 4 bases, and 8 bases lay between the germline ends. This CDR3 is CASSYGEGTEAFF. For the CDR3, the DNA is TGTGCCAGCAGTTACGGAGAGGGCACTGAAGCTTTCTTT.

V usage is TRBV2 and J usage is TRBJ2-5; D call uncertain. The J call may be mistaken, given a closer DNA end match to TRBJ2-7. Germline CDR1 is SNHLY and CDR2 is FYNNEI. The CDR3 contains 15 residues. The CDR3 sequence: CASKALVSNGYEQYF. Written as DNA, the CDR3 is TGTGCCAGCAAAGCGCTCGTAAGTAACGGCTACGAGCAGTACTTC.

The chain employs TRBV18 and TRBJ2-1, with 12 bases lining up with TRBD2. Trimming removed 3 bases from V and 3 bases from J; junction bases left unmatched: 6. Germline-derived CDR1 and CDR2 are KGHSH and LQKENI. The length of the CDR3 is 17 residues. The CDR3 spells CASSPRASGGDYNEQFF. The DNA of the CDR3 is TGTGCCAGCTCACCCAGGGCTAGCGGGGGGGACTACAATGAGCAGTTCTTC.